These T cell receptor beta chains were read from a single sample in a study of blood T cells in healthy people across ages. TCRdb re-analysed the 5' RACE reads in MiXCR, keeping a single row per CDR3 protein. Of 1.5 million to 2 million distinct CDR3 sequences in the sample, 35% to 50% were seen once. The specimen sequenced was blood. The source is a human donor in good health. Both conserved end residues are part of each CDR3. The D gene is left open where the match is weak. Size tells how often a clone was seen (once, few, many) or the class of an expanded clone, and some rows leave it out.

d_gene	abundance	v_gene	j_gene	CDR3nt	CDR3aa
-	few	TRBV10-3	TRBJ2-5	TGTGCCTCTGGTGGGTTGGAGACCCAGTACTTC	CASGGLETQYF
TRBD1	many	TRBV29-1	TRBJ1-1	TGCAGCGGGCGACAGGGTGAGTACACTGAAGCTTTCTTT	CSGRQGEYTEAFF
-	few	TRBV10-3	TRBJ1-4	TGTGCCATCAGGGCAGGGGAGGGTGAAAAACTGTTTTTT	CAIRAGEGEKLFF
-	-	TRBV6-5	TRBJ2-4	TGTGCCAGCAGTTACTCAAGGGGAACAGGAAACATTCAGTACTTC	CASSYSRGTGNIQYF
-	-	TRBV5-1	TRBJ2-3	TGCGCCAGCAGCTTGGATACAGGCTCAGATACGCAGTATTTT	CASSLDTGSDTQYF
-	-	TRBV4-2	TRBJ1-2	TGTGCCAGCAGCCAAGACCCTCACAGGAAAGGGTCATATGGCTACACCTTC	CASSQDPHRKGSYGYTF
-	-	TRBV4-3	TRBJ1-3	TGCGCCAGCAGCCAAGAAGCGCTTACCCCCGGAAACACCATATATTTT	CASSQEALTPGNTIYF
TRBD2	-	TRBV14	TRBJ2-1	TGTGCCAGCAGCCAGGGACTAGCGGGGGCGACTCGCTACAATGAGCAGTTCTTC	CASSQGLAGATRYNEQFF
-	-	TRBV20-1	TRBJ2-3	TGCAGTGCTAGAACTACAGGGCACACAGATACGCAGTATTTT	CSARTTGHTDTQYF
TRBD2	-	TRBV11-2	TRBJ2-1	TGTGCCAGCAGCCCAAGGACTAGCGGGGTTCTGGGTCAGTTCTTC	CASSPRTSGVLGQFF
TRBD2	-	TRBV4-1	TRBJ2-7	TGCGCCAGCAGCCAGCCGGGGGACTACAATGAGCAGTACTTC	CASSQPGDYNEQYF
-	few	TRBV20-1	TRBJ1-5	TGCAGTGCTAGAGTATGGGGAAGCAATCAGCCCCAGCATTTT	CSARVWGSNQPQHF
-	-	TRBV4-3	TRBJ2-3	TGCGCCAGCAGCCAAGAGATTGCTAGCGAAGTCACAGATACGCAGTATTTT	CASSQEIASEVTDTQYF
-	-	TRBV5-6	TRBJ2-3	TGTGCCAGCAGCTTCGGTTTCAGGGCCGACACAGATACGCAGTATTTT	CASSFGFRADTDTQYF
-	few	TRBV5-1	TRBJ2-7	TGCGCCAGCAGCTTGGAGGCGATGCTCTACGAGCAGTACTTC	CASSLEAMLYEQYF
-	-	TRBV29-1	TRBJ1-2	TGCAGCGTCCCGATCGGGGGGTATGGCTACACCTTC	CSVPIGGYGYTF
-	-	TRBV5-1	TRBJ1-2	TGCGCCAGCAGCAGATCCGGGACAAGCTATGGCTACACCTTC	CASSRSGTSYGYTF
-	few	TRBV10-3	TRBJ2-3	TGTGCCACCAGTGAGTCAACAGGGAGAGGGTCAGATACGCAGTATTTT	CATSESTGRGSDTQYF
-	once	TRBV20-1	TRBJ2-5	TGCAGTGCTAGGAACAATCGCGACATCCAAGTAGAGACCCAGTACTTC	CSARNNRDIQVETQYF
-	-	TRBV7-2	TRBJ1-5	TGTGCCAGCAGCCAACAGGGCCGTTTACCCCAGCATTTT	CASSQQGRLPQHF
TRBD1	few	TRBV14	TRBJ2-1	TGTGCCAGTAATGGACAGGGCTACAATGAGCAGTTCTTC	CASNGQGYNEQFF
TRBD1	few	TRBV4-2	TRBJ1-2	TGTGCCAGCAGCCAAGATGGGGAGACAGGGGACTATGGCTACACCTTC	CASSQDGETGDYGYTF
TRBD1	-	TRBV6-2/TRBV6-3	TRBJ1-5	TGTGCCAGCCAACAGACAGGGAGAAATAGCGGACCCCAGCATTTT	CASQQTGRNSGPQHF
-	-	TRBV12-3/TRBV12-4	TRBJ2-3	TGTGCCAGCAGTTGGTTGCTCCTGGCGGACGTGGGGACAGATACGCAGTATTTT	CASSWLLLADVGTDTQYF
TRBD1	-	TRBV2	TRBJ1-5	TGTGCCAGCAGGGACAGGGGATCCGCTCAGCCCCAGCATTTT	CASRDRGSAQPQHF
-	-	TRBV2	TRBJ1-5	TGTGCCAGCAGTGGGGTGGAGAGCAATCAGCCCCAGCATTTT	CASSGVESNQPQHF
-	few	TRBV12-3/TRBV12-4	TRBJ1-2	TGTGCCAGCAGGTTTAACTATGGCTACACCTTC	CASRFNYGYTF
TRBD1	-	TRBV27	TRBJ1-2	TGTGCCAGCAGTTCGGCTGGGGACAGGGGACGATTTGGCTACACCTTC	CASSSAGDRGRFGYTF
-	once	TRBV29-1	TRBJ1-1	TGCAGCGTTGAACACTCATTGGCGGGGGACACTGAAGCTTTCTTT	CSVEHSLAGDTEAFF
-	-	TRBV28	TRBJ2-5	TGTGCCAGCCAAATTGCAGGGCTTCTGGAGACCCAGTACTTC	CASQIAGLLETQYF
TRBD2	few	TRBV7-3	TRBJ2-1	TGTGCCAGCAGCTTCGGGACTAGCGAGTGGGCTTACAATGAGCAGTTCTTC	CASSFGTSEWAYNEQFF
TRBD2	few	TRBV7-2	TRBJ2-5	TGTGCCAGCAGCCAAATAAGCCGACTAGCGCAAGAGACCCAGTACTTC	CASSQISRLAQETQYF
TRBD1	-	TRBV3-1	TRBJ2-1	TGTGCCAGCAGCATACAGGGGGCGCGTTATGATGAGCAGGTCTTC	CASSIQGARYDEQVF
-	-	TRBV11-1	TRBJ2-7	TGTGCCAGCAGCTTAGTAGCAGCCGAGCAGTACTTC	CASSLVAAEQYF
-	-	TRBV6-1	TRBJ2-7	TGTGCCAGCGGAACGGGATACGGAACCTACGAGCAGTACTTC	CASGTGYGTYEQYF
-	few	TRBV5-1	TRBJ1-1	TGCGCCAGCACCTCGGAGGGGCAACCAGGGGTGACTGAAGCTTTCTTT	CASTSEGQPGVTEAFF
-	few	TRBV7-9	TRBJ1-1	TGTGCCAGCAGCTTAGAAGGGGCCACTGAAGCTTTCTTT	CASSLEGATEAFF
-	-	TRBV9	TRBJ1-1	TGTGCCAGCAGCGATCGGGGGGGCTTGAACACTGAAGCTTTCTTT	CASSDRGGLNTEAFF
TRBD1	few	TRBV7-6	TRBJ2-3	TGTGCCAGCAGCTTAGGCAGGGGGCAGCGCACAGATACGCAGTATTTT	CASSLGRGQRTDTQYF
TRBD1	-	TRBV5-8	TRBJ2-3	TGTGCCAGCAGCTTGGCCGGGACAGGGGGAAAAGGAGATACGCAGTATTTT	CASSLAGTGGKGDTQYF
TRBD1	few	TRBV5-1	TRBJ1-2	TGCGCCAGCAGCTTAGAGGGGGCGCGCGTCGGCTACACCTTC	CASSLEGARVGYTF
TRBD1	-	TRBV29-1	TRBJ1-2	TGCAGCGTTGAAGATGGGACAGCCTATGGCTACACCTTC	CSVEDGTAYGYTF
-	-	TRBV4-1	TRBJ1-6	TGCGCCAGCAGCCGAGCCTTCTCTTCACCCCTCCACTTT	CASSRAFSSPLHF
-	-	TRBV6-5	TRBJ2-7	TGTGCCAGCAGTTACTCGAGGGTCCGCACCTACGAGCAGTACTTC	CASSYSRVRTYEQYF
TRBD1	-	TRBV4-3	TRBJ2-3	TGCGCCAGCAGCCAAGGGATGACAGGGGGCGAAGCAGATACGCAGTATTTT	CASSQGMTGGEADTQYF
TRBD1	few	TRBV20-1	TRBJ2-5	TGCAGTGCTCACCCAGGGGGTGTGGTAGCGAGGCAAGAGACCCAGTACTTC	CSAHPGGVVARQETQYF
TRBD1	-	TRBV12-3/TRBV12-4	TRBJ1-5	TGTGCCAGCAGTTTTCGCCCCAGGGGGACATACGATAGCAATCAGCCCCAGCATTTT	CASSFRPRGTYDSNQPQHF
TRBD1	-	TRBV12-5	TRBJ1-2	TGTGCTAGTGGCTTTGGGACAGAGGAGGGCTACACCTTC	CASGFGTEEGYTF
-	-	TRBV5-6	TRBJ1-2	TGTGCCAGCAGCCTGACTTTAGTGTCCGACTATGGCTACACCTTC	CASSLTLVSDYGYTF
-	-	TRBV7-8	TRBJ2-7	TGTGCCAGCAGTTCAACGTTCGCAGGGGTGAGGGGCGAGCAGTACTTC	CASSSTFAGVRGEQYF
-	once	TRBV15	TRBJ1-2	TGTGCCACCAGCAGCCCAAGGACGGCAAACTATGGCTACACCTTC	CATSSPRTANYGYTF
-	-	TRBV20-1	TRBJ2-5	TGCAGTGCTAGGATACTAGCCCTCGAAGAGACCCAGTACTTC	CSARILALEETQYF
-	-	TRBV5-1	TRBJ2-5	TGCGCCAGCAGCTTGGAGAGTAGAAGGTGGGAGACCCAGTACTTC	CASSLESRRWETQYF
TRBD2	few	TRBV6-4	TRBJ2-5	TGTGCCAGCAGTTTTCTAGCGGGGGAGAGGGAGACCCAGTACTTC	CASSFLAGERETQYF
-	-	TRBV20-1	TRBJ1-5	TGCAGTGCCCGGACAGACGACAATCAGCCCCAGCATTTT	CSARTDDNQPQHF
-	-	TRBV9	TRBJ1-2	TGTGCCAGCAGCTCACCGCGGACAGACTATGGCTACACCTTC	CASSSPRTDYGYTF
TRBD1	-	TRBV20-1	TRBJ2-7	TGCAGTCCCCTCACAGGGGGCAGCAACGAGCAGTACTTC	CSPLTGGSNEQYF
TRBD2	-	TRBV20-1	TRBJ2-1	TGCAGTGCTTCTCGCCGGCGGGGGGGGCGAGTTGATGAGCAGTTCTTC	CSASRRRGGRVDEQFF
-	-	TRBV9	TRBJ1-2	TGTGCCAGCAGCGTGACAGACCTCTGGGGCTACACCTTC	CASSVTDLWGYTF
-	few	TRBV5-1	TRBJ2-1	TGCGCCAGCAGCTACCGACCGGGGCCCTACAATGAGCAGTTCTTC	CASSYRPGPYNEQFF